These 7 T cell receptor beta chains share one sample of origin, sequenced in a study of cytomegalovirus exposure and HLA in healthy donors. PCR primers comprised 60 Vbeta and 13 Jbeta primers. TCRdb keeps only in-frame clones here, not all; method: immunoSEQ multiplex PCR. The table records some 90,000 clones, around 80% of them present only once. Sequencing input: PBMCs. The receptors here all came from a man aged 30 to 45 in good health and CMV-seropositive.

V and J are TRBV28 and TRBJ2-5, with TRBD2 as a possible D gene (6 bases). Germline V gene sequence: CDR1 MDHEN, CDR2 SYDVKM. The CDR3 length is 16 residues. V lost 7 bases, J lost 4 bases, and 22 bases lay in between. The CDR3 is CASTAEYPAGRETQYF. The CDR3 DNA follows: TGTGCCAGCACCGCAGAGTATCCGGCGGGAAGAGAGACCCAGTACTTC.

In this sample, this clone turned up a few times. The chain employs TRBV21-1 and TRBJ2-5; the table calls TRBD1, which could not be checked here. TRBV21-1 is given as a pseudogene. The CDR3 contains 20 residues. In DNA form, the CDR3 reads TGTGCCAGCCCCCCCCTTACCAACCCCTCAAGGCTAGGGGTTTTAGAGACCCAGTACTTC. Its translation is CASPPLTNPSRLGVLETQYF.

This chain connects TRBV9 to TRBJ2-1, with 9 bases lining up with TRBD1. The CDR3 covers 16 residues. The germline gives CDR1 SGDLS, CDR2 YYNGEE. After removal of 4 bases from V and 2 bases from J, the junction contained 7 bases not matched to a gene. The CDR3 sequence is CASSPRTGVPYNEQFF. CDR3 coding DNA: TGTGCCAGCAGCCCGCGGACAGGGGTTCCCTACAATGAGCAGTTCTTC.

The chain uses TRBV7-9 and TRBJ2-2; 12 bases map to TRBD2. CDR3 length equals 17 residues. Germline V gene lookup returns CDR1 SEHNR and CDR2 FQNEAQ (reference sequence). J lost 1 base, V lost 5 bases, and 5 bases had no gene match. The CDR3 DNA follows: TGTGCCAGCAGCCCCCGGACTAGCGGGGTGAACACCGGGGAGCTGTTTTTT. This sequence encodes CASSPRTSGVNTGELFF.

The V and J genes are TRBV5-8 and TRBJ2-1; unclear D gene. CDR1 is SGHTS and CDR2 is YDEGEE in the germline V gene. V lost 1 base and J lost 4, with 9 bases in between. This CDR3 is built from 14 residues. CDR3 DNA sequence: TGTGCCAGCAGCTTGTTGTCAGGTTACAATGAGCAGTTCTTC. Its translation is CASSLLSGYNEQFF.

The sample holds a few counts of this clone. The V and J genes are TRBV2 and TRBJ1-5, with 8 bases matching TRBD1. Germline V gene lookup returns CDR1 SNHLY and CDR2 FYNNEI. The CDR3 loop spans 15 amino acids. Trimming cost V 8 bases and J 0 bases; bases outside gene matches: 6. CDR3: CASGGTGNSNQPQHF. CDR3 coding DNA: TGTGCCAGCGGAGGGACAGGAAATAGCAATCAGCCCCAGCATTTT.

The chain combines TRBV7-3 with TRBJ2-1; TRBD1 agrees at 7 bases. The CDR3 spans 16 residues. CDR1 is SGHTA, CDR2 FQGTGA, per germline. Trimming removed 2 bases from V and 0 bases from J; junction bases left unmatched: 4. This CDR3 is CASSLLGQASYNEQFF. DNA of the CDR3: TGTGCCAGCAGCTTACTCGGACAGGCCTCCTACAATGAGCAGTTCTTC. Full variable domain (outside the CDR3, taken from reference TRBV7-3 and TRBJ2-1): GAGVSQTPSNKVTEKGKYVELRCDPISGHTALYWYRQSLGQGPEFLIYFQGTGAADDSGLPNDRFFAVRPEGSVSTLKIQRTERGDSAVYLCASSLLGQASYNEQFFGPGTRLTVL.